Following are 14 T cell receptor beta chains from one sample sequenced in a study of graft-versus-host responses after intestinal transplantation. For these TCRs, the target antigens are not known. Produced via immunoSEQ multiplex PCR; TCRdb's table is partial and in-frame only. The table shows about 88,000 clones, with roughly 90% occurring only once. The sample here was unstimulated CD4+ T cells sorted from spleen or lymph node cells, taken before intestinal transplant. Receptors were obtained from a human donor who received an intestinal transplant.

This chain joins TRBV13 and TRBJ2-4; 11 bases map to TRBD2. CDR1 and CDR2 from the germline V gene are PRHDT and FYEKMQ (reference sequence). The J segment lost 0 bases and the V segment lost 1 base, leaving 14 bases of the junction unmatched. There are 21 residues in the CDR3. CDR3 loop: CASSLEGGASGGKLAKNIQYF. The CDR3 DNA reads TGTGCCAGCAGCTTAGAGGGCGGCGCTAGCGGGGGGAAACTAGCCAAAAACATTCAGTACTTC.

The chain employs TRBV10-3 and TRBJ2-3, with 8 bases lining up with TRBD2. V dropped 4 bases and J dropped 5; count of bases not matched to a gene: 14. Germline-derived CDR1 and CDR2 are ENHRY and SYGVKD. CDR3 length: 17 residues. The chain's CDR3 is CAISGVIGAGVGDTQYF. The CDR3 nucleotides read TGTGCCATCAGTGGGGTCATTGGAGCGGGGGTGGGAGATACGCAGTATTTT.

V is TRBV4-1 and J is TRBJ2-5; 11 nucleotides agree with TRBD2. The CDR3 contains 15 residues. V was pared by 7 bases and J by 4 bases, with 8 bases of the junction left unmatched. Germline CDR1 reads MGHRA; CDR2 reads YSYEKL. The CDR3 bases are TGCGCCAGCACCGCACTAGCGGGGGCCGCAGAGACCCAGTACTTC. Protein: CASTALAGAAETQYF.

The chain carries TRBV19 and TRBJ1-1; no firm D call. Trimming left V 3 bases short and J 0 bases short, with 5 bases between. In germline, CDR1 is LNHDA, CDR2 SQIVND (reference sequence). The CDR3 totals 13 residues. The CDR3 DNA follows: TGTGCCAGTAGTATGGGCATGAACACTGAAGCTTTCTTT. Its protein is CASSMGMNTEAFF.

The chain couples TRBV9 to TRBJ2-7; 7 bases map to TRBD1. J gave up 3 bases and V 3 bases, and 12 bases lay outside the gene matches. The CDR3 sequence is 16 residues long. In germline, CDR1 is SGDLS, CDR2 YYNGEE. The CDR3 DNA is TGTGCCAGCAGCGCATCCCCCCGGGACAGTCTCTACGAGCAGTACTTC. Residues: CASSASPRDSLYEQYF.

The V call is TRBV5-1, the J call TRBJ1-6, with 7 bases lining up with TRBD1. CDR1 is SGHRS and CDR2 is YFSETQ in the germline V gene. With V trimmed by 4 bases and J by 12 bases, 7 bases remained unmatched. The CDR3 length is 13 residues. CDR3 sequence: CASSKQGQEPLHF. CDR3 coding DNA: TGCGCCAGCAGCAAACAGGGGCAGGAACCCCTCCACTTT.

The rearrangement uses TRBV7-9 and TRBJ1-6; D might be TRBD1 (6 bases). Deletions cut 5 bases from V and 7 bases from J, with 6 bases between. The CDR3 loop spans 12 amino acids. Germline V gene sequence: CDR1 SEHNR, CDR2 FQNEAQ (reference sequence). The CDR3 DNA follows: TGTGCCAGCAGCCAGGGGAATTCACCCCTCCACTTT. Protein: CASSQGNSPLHF.

This sequence joins TRBV5-1 and TRBJ1-1; D is possibly TRBD1 (5 bases). CDR1 and CDR2 from the germline V gene are SGHRS and YFSETQ. Deletions cut 1 base from V and 5 bases from J, with 15 bases between. The CDR3 covers 15 residues. The CDR3 reads CASSLTEPGWTEAFF. The CDR3 DNA reads TGCGCCAGCAGCTTGACCGAACCAGGGTGGACTGAAGCTTTCTTT.

V gene TRBV4-1 combines with J gene TRBJ2-2, with 8 bases that match TRBD2. Per the germline V gene, CDR1 is MGHRA and CDR2 is YSYEKL. This CDR3 is 17 amino acids long. V dropped 4 bases and J dropped 2; count of bases not matched to a gene: 9. CDR3 in DNA: TGCGCCAGCAGCCCGATGGGCGGGGGGACCAACACCGGGGAGCTGTTTTTT. Translated: CASSPMGGGTNTGELFF.

The chain combines TRBV19 with TRBJ2-5; D gene uncertain. The V end lost 3 bases, the J end lost 5 bases, and 10 bases lay between the germline ends. Per the germline V gene, CDR1 is LNHDA and CDR2 is SQIVND (reference sequence). The CDR3 length is 13 residues. The CDR3 is CASSMSGGETQYF. The CDR3, as DNA: TGTGCCAGTAGTATGTCGGGTGGGGAGACCCAGTACTTC.

The chain uses TRBV19 and TRBJ1-5; 9 bases are shared with TRBD1. CDR3 length: 20 residues. CDR1 and CDR2 (germline): LNHDA, SQIVND (reference sequence). V was pared by 5 bases and J by 0 bases, with 17 bases of the junction left unmatched. The CDR3 is CASSPGPGQGGVFSNQPQHF. Written as DNA, the CDR3 is TGTGCCAGTAGTCCGGGACCGGGACAGGGTGGGGTTTTTAGCAATCAGCCCCAGCATTTT.

V is TRBV6-5 and J is TRBJ1-2; no firm D call. The V end lost 5 bases, the J end lost 4 bases, and 14 bases lay between the germline ends. Germline-derived CDR1 and CDR2 are MNHEY and SVGAGI. This CDR3 has 14 amino acids. CDR3 sequence reads: CASSESAGFYGYTF. The CDR3, as DNA: TGTGCCAGCAGTGAGTCCGCGGGGTTCTATGGCTACACCTTC.

V and J are TRBV7-9 and TRBJ1-2, with D perhaps TRBD1 (5 bases). The V end lost 5 bases, the J end lost 0 bases, and 13 bases lay between the germline ends. This CDR3 comprises 15 residues. CDR1 and CDR2 from the germline V gene are SEHNR and FQNEAQ (reference sequence). DNA of the CDR3: TGTGCCAGCAGCACCCGGGGGGAGACTAACTATGGCTACACCTTC. Translating gives CASSTRGETNYGYTF.

This clone was detected only a few times. CDR3 DNA: TGTGCCAGCAGCTTAACGTGGGGCCAGCCCCAGCATTTT. It translates to CASSLTWGQPQHF. V and J are TRBV7-3 and TRBJ1-5; D is perhaps TRBD1 (5 bases). Germline CDR1 and CDR2: SGHTA and FQGTGA. V dropped 0 bases and J dropped 7 bases, with 7 bases sitting between them. This CDR3 comprises 13 residues.